Listed below are T cell receptor beta chains from one sample, sequenced in a study of T cell changes during pregnancy in multiple sclerosis. Method: immunoSEQ multiplex PCR; TCRdb's copy keeps in-frame clones and lacks some. The sample shows around 92,000 clones, 90% to 95% of them seen only once. The specimen was peripheral blood, collected in the first trimester of pregnancy. These receptors were taken from a female donor with multiple sclerosis, enrolled in a pregnancy study. Each CDR3 is given with its conserved first and last residue. D genes are given only for firm matches. Size is stated for part of the rows, as once, few or many counts, or as a class when the clone is expanded.

>NA|TRBJ1-2|TRBD1|16|TRBV6-1
CASSEWTGSTNYGYTF
TGTGCCAGCAGTGAATGGACAGGATCTACTAACTATGGCTACACCTTC
>NA|TRBJ2-5|NA|12|TRBV5-6
CASSATGETQYF
TGTGCCAGCAGCGCCACAGGAGAGACCCAGTACTTC
>NA|TRBJ2-1|NA|13|TRBV7-9
CASSLGQDNEQFF
TGTGCCAGCAGCTTGGGCCAGGACAATGAGCAGTTCTTC
>NA|TRBJ2-7|TRBD2|16|TRBV6-4
CASRETSGGSSYEQYF
TGTGCCAGCAGGGAGACTAGCGGGGGCTCCTCCTACGAGCAGTACTTC
>NA|TRBJ2-7|NA|14|TRBV4-2
CASSPLTDSYEQYF
TGTGCCAGCAGCCCCCTCACAGATTCCTACGAGCAGTACTTC
>NA|TRBJ2-7|NA|17|TRBV25-1
CASSEYFASEGSYEQYF
TGTGCCAGCAGTGAATATTTCGCTTCTGAGGGCTCCTACGAGCAGTACTTC
>NA|TRBJ1-6|TRBD1|16|TRBV9
CASSVGAGGYNSPLHF
TGTGCCAGCAGCGTAGGGGCAGGGGGCTATAATTCACCCCTCCACTTT
>few|TRBJ1-4|NA|13|TRBV7-2
CASSNIGAGKLFF
TGTGCCAGCAGCAATATTGGTGCGGGAAAACTGTTTTTT
>NA|TRBJ2-3|NA|12|TRBV11-1
CASSPITDTQYF
TGTGCCAGCAGCCCCATCACAGATACGCAGTATTTT
>once|TRBJ2-1|TRBD2|14|TRBV9
CASSLSGGANEQFF
TGTGCCAGCAGCCTTAGCGGGGGGGCCAATGAGCAGTTCTTC
>NA|TRBJ2-7|TRBD2|15|TRBV5-1
CASSLSSSGSYEQYF
TGCGCCAGCAGCTTGTCTTCTAGCGGGAGTTACGAGCAGTACTTC
>NA|TRBJ1-2|TRBD1|13|TRBV6-5
CASGPTGAQGYTF
TGTGCCAGCGGCCCGACAGGGGCTCAGGGCTACACCTTC
>NA|TRBJ2-5|TRBD1|13|TRBV6-5
CASRTTGGETQYF
TGTGCCAGCAGAACAACAGGGGGAGAGACCCAGTACTTC
>NA|TRBJ1-6|NA|18|TRBV12-5
CASGLVLSDSSYNSPLHF
TGTGCTAGTGGTTTGGTACTGTCCGACAGCTCCTATAATTCACCCCTCCACTTT
>NA|TRBJ2-5|NA|14|TRBV5-5
CASSLFPDQETQYF
TGTGCCAGCAGCTTGTTCCCCGACCAAGAGACCCAGTACTTC
>NA|TRBJ1-5|TRBD1|14|TRBV30
CAWSVRTGNQPQHF
TGTGCCTGGAGTGTGCGGACAGGGAATCAGCCCCAGCATTTT
>NA|TRBJ2-7|TRBD1|13|TRBV10-2
CASSGDSSYEQYF
TGCGCCAGCAGTGGGGACAGCTCCTACGAGCAGTACTTC
>NA|TRBJ1-3|TRBD1|15|TRBV5-6
CASSRDRDSGNTIYF
TGTGCCAGCAGCCGAGACAGGGACTCTGGAAACACCATATATTTT
>NA|TRBJ1-6|TRBD1|14|TRBV13
CASSSGQRNSPLHF
TGTGCCAGCAGCTCGGGACAGCGTAATTCACCCCTCCACTTT
>NA|TRBJ1-6|TRBD1|15|TRBV7-2
CASLLSGTVNSPLHF
TGTGCCAGCCTTCTATCGGGGACAGTTAATTCACCCCTCCACTTT
>NA|TRBJ2-1|TRBD2|18|TRBV5-6
CASTDGSGGLVSYNEQFF
TGTGCCAGCACCGACGGGTCGGGGGGGCTGGTCTCCTACAATGAGCAGTTCTTC
>once|TRBJ1-3|NA|14|TRBV7-9
CAVSPTGTGNTIYF
TGTGCCGTTAGTCCCACAGGGACTGGAAACACCATATATTTT
>NA|TRBJ1-3|NA|16|TRBV6-1
CASSAAAQGSGNTIYF
TGTGCCAGCAGTGCAGCCGCACAGGGCTCTGGAAACACCATATATTTT
>NA|TRBJ1-2|TRBD1|15|TRBV6-1
CASSLTGDPDYGYTF
TGTGCCAGCAGTCTGACAGGGGATCCTGACTATGGCTACACCTTC
>NA|TRBJ2-7|TRBD1|16|TRBV27
CASSSPQGGSFYEQYF
TGTGCCAGCAGTTCGCCTCAAGGGGGCTCCTTCTACGAGCAGTACTTC
>NA|TRBJ1-1|NA|13|TRBV4-2
CASSQTGNTEAFF
TGTGCCAGCAGCCAGACAGGGAACACTGAAGCTTTCTTT
>NA|TRBJ2-3|TRBD2|17|TRBV13
CASSASSGGVPADTQYF
TGTGCCAGCAGCGCTTCTAGCGGGGGGGTGCCTGCTGATACGCAGTATTTT
>NA|TRBJ1-1|TRBD1|14|TRBV15
CATSPDRTNTEAFF
TGTGCCACCAGCCCGGACAGGACGAACACTGAAGCTTTCTTT
>NA|TRBJ2-2|TRBD2|17|TRBV7-2
CASSFGGGVLSPGELFF
TGTGCCAGCAGCTTTGGCGGGGGGGTCCTTTCACCCGGGGAGCTGTTTTTT
>NA|TRBJ1-1|TRBD1|14|TRBV7-6
CASSQGTGITEAFF
TGTGCCAGCAGCCAAGGGACAGGGATCACTGAAGCTTTCTTT
>NA|TRBJ2-3|NA|15|TRBV19
CASTVRGAGTDTQYF
TGTGCCAGTACCGTCCGGGGGGCTGGCACAGATACGCAGTATTTT
>NA|TRBJ2-3|TRBD1|15|TRBV7-8
CASRPDRGISDTQYF
TGTGCCAGCAGACCAGACAGGGGAATCTCGGATACGCAGTATTTT
>NA|TRBJ1-4|TRBD1|15|TRBV12-5
CASGLTGAFNEKLFF
TGTGCTAGTGGTCTTACAGGGGCCTTCAATGAAAAACTGTTTTTT
>NA|TRBJ2-1|TRBD2|14|TRBV19
CASSPRDYLDEQFF
TGTGCCAGTAGTCCCCGGGACTACCTCGATGAGCAGTTCTTC
>NA|TRBJ1-5|NA|16|TRBV5-8
CASSLLSGISNQPQHF
TGTGCCAGCAGCTTGTTGTCAGGGATTAGCAATCAGCCCCAGCATTTT
>NA|TRBJ2-7|TRBD1|15|TRBV6-5
CASSISTGRTYEQYF
TGTGCCAGCAGCATTTCGACAGGGCGGACGTACGAGCAGTACTTC
>once|TRBJ2-1|TRBD2|16|TRBV9
CASSVVGGLAYNEQFF
TGTGCCAGCAGCGTAGTGGGGGGACTAGCCTACAATGAGCAGTTCTTC